The 24 T cell receptor beta chains below all came from one sample that was sequenced in a study of blood T cell repertoires in COVID-19. Here immunoSEQ multiplex PCR was the method, and the copy in TCRdb shows in-frame clones only, minus some. The data show a few hundred thousand clones, more than 85% seen once. Material for sequencing was peripheral blood. Source of these receptors: a woman in her 70s with active or convalescent COVID-19.

This sequence joins TRBV6-2 or TRBV6-3 and TRBJ2-1; no clear D. The CDR3 length is 18 residues. Germline values: CDR1 MNHEY, CDR2 SVGEGT. The V end was cut by 2 bases, the J end by 3 bases, with 20 bases between. CDR3: CASSYPAQANSNYNEQFF. CDR3 bases: TGTGCCAGCAGTTACCCAGCTCAGGCCAATTCTAACTACAATGAGCAGTTCTTC.

V usage is TRBV11-3 and J usage is TRBJ2-7; D is undetermined. CDR3 size: 14 residues. V lost 0 bases and J 1 base, leaving 7 bases between the germline ends. CDR1 is SGHNT and CDR2 is YENEEA in the germline V gene. In DNA, the CDR3 is TGTGCCAGCAGCTTAGATGGCAGGTCCTACGAGCAGTACTTC. This translates into CASSLDGRSYEQYF.

This clone is a singleton in its sample. The gene calls are TRBV19 and TRBJ2-1; D unresolved. The length of the CDR3 is 12 residues. V was trimmed by 2 bases and J by 8 bases, leaving 7 bases between them. Germline assignment: CDR1 LNHDA and CDR2 SQIVND (reference sequence). CDR3 region: CASSIPFYEQFF. As DNA, the CDR3 is TGTGCCAGTAGTATACCGTTTTATGAGCAGTTCTTC.

This chain joins TRBV5-6 and TRBJ1-6; no clear D. V dropped 1 base and J dropped 10 bases, with 18 bases sitting between them. Germline V gene data show CDR1 as SGHDT and CDR2 as YYEEEE. The CDR3 has 16 amino acids. CDR3 sequence: CASSLLSTSGLSPLHF. CDR3 DNA sequence: TGTGCCAGCAGCTTGTTATCTACCTCGGGTCTATCACCCCTCCACTTT.

The gene calls are TRBV7-2 and TRBJ1-1; D is perhaps TRBD1 (6 bases). This CDR3 contains 12 residues. The germline V gene has CDR1 SGHTA and CDR2 FQGNSA. V was cut by 3 bases and J by 9 bases, with 11 bases left in between. Here the CDR3 reads CASSLRGTQAFF. Here the CDR3 DNA reads TGTGCCAGCAGCTTGAGGGGGACACAAGCTTTCTTT.

As concerns this clone: The sample has other DNA sequences that encode this CDR3 too. This chain uses TRBV5-4 with TRBJ2-7; maybe TRBD1 (5 bases). Germline values: CDR1 SGHNT, CDR2 YYREEE (reference sequence). Deletions cut 0 bases from V and 1 base from J, with 5 bases between. The CDR3 covers 13 residues. The CDR3 loop reads CASSLAGSYEQYF. The CDR3 bases are TGTGCCAGCAGCTTGGCAGGGTCCTACGAGCAGTACTTC.

This rearrangement joins TRBV5-1 to TRBJ1-1, with D possibly matching TRBD1 (6 bases). This CDR3 is 15 amino acids long. V dropped 4 bases and J dropped 5 bases, with 18 bases sitting between them. Germline CDR1 reads SGHRS; CDR2 reads YFSETQ. For the CDR3, the DNA is TGCGCCAGCAGCATACAGGGTGGTGGAGCTACTGAAGCTTTCTTT. This gives the protein CASSIQGGGATEAFF.

This sequence joins TRBV11-3 and TRBJ2-7; TRBD1 agrees at 7 bases. The V segment lost 0 bases and the J segment 4 bases; nucleotides outside the gene matches: 12. This CDR3 spans 17 amino acids. Germline V gives CDR1 SGHNT, CDR2 YENEEA. The CDR3 nucleotides are TGTGCCAGCAGCTTAGAACGTCGCAAACAGGGGCTATACGAGCAGTACTTC. It specifies CASSLERRKQGLYEQYF.

In its sample, this clone was seen a few times. The V call is TRBV27, the J call TRBJ2-7; D unclear. CDR1 is MNHEY and CDR2 is SMNVEV in the germline V gene (reference sequence). Trimming stripped 0 bases from V and 4 bases from J, with 7 bases between. The CDR3 runs to 13 residues. CDR3: CASSLSLRYEQYF. In nucleotides, the CDR3 is TGTGCCAGCAGTTTATCCCTCCGGTACGAGCAGTACTTC.

The rearrangement uses TRBV7-3 and TRBJ2-5; 10 nucleotides match TRBD2. This CDR3 contains 15 residues. CDR1 and CDR2 from the germline V gene are SGHTA and FQGTGA. The J segment lost 2 bases and the V segment lost 2 bases, leaving 2 bases of the junction unmatched. CDR3 residues: CASSLLAGGQETQYF. The CDR3 region has the DNA TGTGCCAGCAGCTTATTAGCGGGGGGTCAAGAGACCCAGTACTTC.

The J gene is TRBJ1-5, the V gene TRBV6-1; D ambiguous. V lost 1 base to trimming and J lost 3 bases, with 10 bases between them. CDR3 length: 15 residues. Germline assignment: CDR1 MNHNS and CDR2 SASEGT. The CDR3: CASSEEPGFNQPQHF. In DNA form, the CDR3 reads TGTGCCAGCAGTGAAGAGCCCGGGTTCAATCAGCCCCAGCATTTT.

The chain links TRBV27 to TRBJ1-2; 10 bases line up with TRBD1. J was trimmed by 7 bases and V by 5 bases; bases with no gene match: 7. The germline CDR1 and CDR2 sequences are MNHEY and SMNVEV (reference sequence). The CDR3 covers 14 residues. CDR3 protein: CASSPRQGAGGYTF. In DNA, the CDR3 is TGTGCCAGCAGTCCCCGACAGGGGGCTGGTGGCTACACCTTC.

The chain recombines TRBV19 with TRBJ1-5; D is unresolved. Germline V gene data show CDR1 as LNHDA and CDR2 as SQIVND (reference sequence). Trimming stripped 11 bases from V and 9 bases from J, with 11 bases between. This CDR3 comprises 10 residues. CDR3 amino acids: CASNTGPQHF. CDR3 bases: TGTGCCTCGAATACTGGGCCCCAGCATTTT.

The V and J genes are TRBV6-4 and TRBJ2-7; 8 nucleotides align to TRBD1. This CDR3 has 14 residues. V lost 5 bases, J lost 2 bases, and 5 bases stayed unmatched. Germline V gene lookup returns CDR1 MRHNA and CDR2 SNTAGT. This CDR3 is CASSLEQGAYEQYF. The DNA for the CDR3 is TGTGCCAGCAGTCTGGAACAGGGGGCCTACGAGCAGTACTTC.

The chain links TRBV7-9 to TRBJ1-4, with D hard to call. V dropped 5 bases and J dropped 5 bases, with 15 bases sitting between them. This CDR3 spans 15 amino acids. Germline V gives CDR1 SEHNR, CDR2 FQNEAQ (reference sequence). This CDR3 reads CASSPSRGSNEKLFF. The DNA for the CDR3 is TGTGCCAGCAGCCCCTCCCGGGGAAGCAATGAAAAACTGTTTTTT.

The chain links TRBV6-4 to TRBJ1-6; D gene ambiguous. The germline gives CDR1 MRHNA, CDR2 SNTAGT. V lost 5 bases to trimming and J lost 6 bases, with 14 bases between them. This CDR3 has 15 residues. The CDR3 sequence is CASSLGSRGNSPLHF. CDR3 coding DNA: TGTGCCAGCAGTTTAGGGTCCCGGGGTAATTCACCCCTCCACTTT.

This clone was observed once. The rearrangement links TRBV9 to TRBJ1-5; TRBD1 might be the D (5 bases). The CDR3 is 14 residues long. Germline V gene data show CDR1 as SGDLS and CDR2 as YYNGEE. V was clipped by 4 bases and J by 4 bases, with 12 bases between them. The DNA for the CDR3 is TGTGCCAGCAGCCCTGGACAACTTAATCAGCCCCAGCATTTT. Translating it yields CASSPGQLNQPQHF.

The chain links TRBV4-1 to TRBJ1-2, with D maybe TRBD1 (5 bases). There are 14 residues in the CDR3. The V end was cut by 0 bases, the J end by 8 bases, with 13 bases between. Germline V CDR1 and CDR2: MGHRA, YSYEKL. The CDR3 bases are TGCGCCAGCAGCCAAGAGGGAGGGGCTGGAGGCTACACCTTC. It encodes CASSQEGGAGGYTF.

The chain recombines TRBV7-2 with TRBJ1-3; 8 bases line up with TRBD1. Germline V gene lookup returns CDR1 SGHTA and CDR2 FQGNSA. The CDR3 consists of 17 residues. Germline trimming cut 2 bases from V and 2 bases from J; bases unmatched to any gene: 8. CDR3 region: CASSLTLAGGAGNTIYF. CDR3 nucleotides: TGTGCCAGCAGCTTAACACTTGCAGGGGGCGCTGGAAACACCATATATTTT.

The chain joins TRBV18 to TRBJ1-3; 7 bases agree with TRBD1. J gave up 0 bases and V 0 bases, and 2 bases lay outside the gene matches. The V gene's germline CDR1 is KGHSH and CDR2 LQKENI. This CDR3 has 16 residues. In DNA, the CDR3 is TGTGCCAGCTCACCACCGCAGGGGGACTCTGGAAACACCATATATTTT. It translates to CASSPPQGDSGNTIYF.

The CDR3 DNA follows: TGTGCCAGCTCGAGACTACCTTCGAAAGATACGCAGTATTTT. Translation: CASSRLPSKDTQYF. V usage is TRBV18 and J usage is TRBJ2-3; a possible D gene is TRBD2 (5 bases). V lost 6 bases, J lost 5 bases, and 15 bases lay in between. This CDR3 comprises 14 residues. CDR1 and CDR2 (germline): KGHSH, LQKENI.

This sequence joins TRBV7-2 and TRBJ1-1; D unclear. This CDR3 has 14 amino acids. Trimming pared 5 bases from V and 1 base from J, leaving 11 bases between. Germline lookup yields CDR1 SGHTA and CDR2 FQGNSA. The CDR3 region has the DNA TGTGCCAGCAGCCCTGCTTCCGGGAACACTGAAGCTTTCTTT. Translating it yields CASSPASGNTEAFF.

V gene TRBV20-1 combines with J gene TRBJ1-6, with D tentatively TRBD1 (6 bases). V gave up 5 bases and J gave up 0 bases, with 14 bases separating them. Germline lookup yields CDR1 DFQATT and CDR2 SNEGSKA (reference sequence). This CDR3 contains 16 residues. The CDR3, as DNA: TGCAGTGCTCGTGGGGGCGCCGGCTCCTATAATTCACCCCTCCACTTT. Its translation: CSARGGAGSYNSPLHF.

The CDR3 DNA reads TGTGCCAGCAGCCACAGGGGAAGCACAGATACGCAGTATTTT. Its protein product is CASSHRGSTDTQYF. V and J are TRBV27 and TRBJ2-3, with 7 positions matching TRBD1. J lost 0 bases, V lost 6 bases, and 3 bases had no gene match. Per germline, CDR1 MNHEY and CDR2 SMNVEV (reference sequence). The CDR3 spans 14 residues.